Following are 26 T cell receptor beta chains from one sample sequenced in a study of T cell responses to AZD1222 COVID-19 vaccine. Generated by immunoSEQ multiplex PCR, the TCRdb table keeps only in-frame clones and is missing some. Of about 110,000 clones listed, approximately 90% are singletons. Here the sequenced sample was peripheral blood, taken on day 0 of AZD1222 vaccination. These receptors all stem from an adult in good health.

DNA for the CDR3: TGTGCCAGCAGCCCCCGAGGTGTCTCTGGGGCCAACGTCCTGACTTTC. Encoded protein: CASSPRGVSGANVLTF. The V and J genes are TRBV7-2 and TRBJ2-6, with no clear D. Trimming removed 5 bases from V and 0 bases from J, with 11 bases in between. CDR1 and CDR2 from the germline V gene are SGHTA and FQGNSA. This CDR3 region has 16 residues.

V is TRBV3-1 (or the pseudogene TRBV3-2) and J is TRBJ2-1, with D tentatively TRBD1 (6 bases). The CDR3 consists of 14 residues. V lost 2 bases to trimming and J lost 13 bases, with 18 bases between them. Germline V gene data show CDR1 as LGHDT and CDR2 as YNNKEL (reference sequence). The CDR3 region has the DNA TGTGCCAGCAGCCAATTCCATAGCAGGGGCGACCAGTTCTTC. Translation: CASSQFHSRGDQFF.

The rearrangement links TRBV29-1 to TRBJ1-1; TRBD1 might be the D (5 bases). Germline loops: CDR1 SQVTM, CDR2 ANQGSEA. The CDR3 totals 13 residues. The V end lost 4 bases, the J end lost 1 base, and 10 bases lay between the germline ends. The CDR3: CSVADNSNTEAFF. For the CDR3, the DNA is TGCAGCGTTGCGGACAATTCGAACACTGAAGCTTTCTTT. Using reference TRBV29-1 and TRBJ1-1 for the parts outside the CDR3, the full variable domain is SAVISQKPSRDICQRGTSLTIQCQVDSQVTMMFWYRQQPGQSLTLIATANQGSEATYESGFVIDKFPISRPNLTFSTLTVSNMSPEDSSIYLCSVADNSNTEAFFGQGTRLTVV.

This chain joins TRBV3-1 (or the pseudogene TRBV3-2) and TRBJ1-2; 8 nucleotides agree with TRBD1. J lost 8 bases, V lost 2 bases, and 13 bases had no gene match. The CDR3 spans 16 residues. Germline CDR1 is LGHDT and CDR2 is YNNKEL (reference sequence). The CDR3, as DNA: TGTGCCAGCAGCCAAAGCCAGGGGACAGGTACCCAAGGCTACACCTTC. This sequence encodes CASSQSQGTGTQGYTF.

V is TRBV7-9 and J is TRBJ2-5; D gene uncertain. There are 13 residues in the CDR3. CDR1 and CDR2 (germline): SEHNR, FQNEAQ (reference sequence). V lost 3 bases and J lost 1, with 6 bases in between. The CDR3 protein is CASSLRAQETQYF. In DNA form, the CDR3 reads TGTGCCAGCAGCTTGAGAGCCCAAGAGACCCAGTACTTC.

This clone was counted only a few times. V is TRBV12-3 or TRBV12-4 and J is TRBJ2-1; D gene ambiguous. The CDR3 length is 13 residues. The V end lost 6 bases, the J end lost 0 bases, and 6 bases lay between the germline ends. CDR3 in amino acids: CASRAPSYNEQFF. In DNA, the CDR3 is TGTGCCAGCAGGGCCCCCTCCTACAATGAGCAGTTCTTC.

This chain joins TRBV5-6 and TRBJ2-3; D perhaps matches TRBD2 (5 bases). The V end lost 4 bases, the J end lost 4 bases, and 13 bases lay between the germline ends. CDR1 SGHDT and CDR2 YYEEEE come from the germline V gene. CDR3 length: 14 amino acids. The CDR3 DNA is TGTGCCAGCAGCCATGACTATTTTCCAGATACGCAGTATTTT. This codes for CASSHDYFPDTQYF.

The genes are TRBV3-1 (or the pseudogene TRBV3-2) and TRBJ2-2; 9 nucleotides line up with TRBD2. The CDR3 has 17 amino acids. Germline CDR1 and CDR2: LGHDT and YNNKEL (reference sequence). V was clipped by 4 bases and J by 1 base; unmatched bases: 7. CDR3: CASSRGQTSGNTGELFF. CDR3 DNA: TGTGCCAGCAGCCGAGGTCAGACTAGCGGGAACACCGGGGAGCTGTTTTTT.

This chain connects TRBV2 to TRBJ2-1; 7 positions agree with TRBD2. Germline CDR1 is SNHLY and CDR2 is FYNNEI. CDR3 length: 12 residues. Trimming at V came to 6 bases and at J to 9 bases, leaving 5 bases not matched to a gene. The CDR3: CASRGIAGEQFF. The CDR3 DNA reads TGTGCCAGCAGAGGAATAGCGGGTGAGCAGTTCTTC.

V usage is TRBV18 and J usage is TRBJ2-1, with 8 bases fitting TRBD2. The CDR3 has 17 amino acids. With 0 bases clipped from V and 0 bases from J, the junction kept 4 bases outside the gene matches. The germline CDR1 and CDR2 sequences are KGHSH and LQKENI. The CDR3 protein is CASSPPLSGTSYNEQFF. CDR3 bases: TGTGCCAGCTCACCACCGCTTAGCGGGACCTCCTACAATGAGCAGTTCTTC.

The chain uses TRBV7-6 and TRBJ1-6; no clear D. V shed 2 bases and J shed 8 bases, with 13 bases lying between them. Germline V gene sequence: CDR1 SGHVS, CDR2 FNYEAQ. This CDR3 spans 15 amino acids. The CDR3 coding sequence is TGTGCCAGCAGCTTACAGGACCCCTACCATTCACCCCTCCACTTT. This gives the protein CASSLQDPYHSPLHF.

This sequence joins TRBV2 and TRBJ1-1, with 7 positions matching TRBD1. Germline loops: CDR1 SNHLY, CDR2 FYNNEI. Trimming at V came to 5 bases and at J to 5 bases, leaving 5 bases not matched to a gene. The CDR3 covers 13 residues. The DNA of the CDR3 is TGTGCCAGCAGTTTAGACAGGGAAACTGAAGCTTTCTTT. This encodes CASSLDRETEAFF.

This clone was seen once. The V and J genes are TRBV9 and TRBJ2-3; 9 positions match TRBD2. The CDR3 has 13 amino acids. Germline V CDR1 and CDR2: SGDLS, YYNGEE. With V trimmed by 4 bases and J by 4 bases, 1 base remained unmatched. As DNA, the CDR3 is TGTGCCAGCAGCTTAGCGGGGGCAGATACGCAGTATTTT. Its protein product is CASSLAGADTQYF. The complete variable domain, with remaining parts taken from reference TRBV9 and TRBJ2-3, reads DSGVTQTPKHLITATGQRVTLRCSPRSGDLSVYWYQQSLDQGLQFLIQYYNGEERAKGNILERFSAQQFPDLHSELNLSSLELGDSALYFCASSLAGADTQYFGPGTRLTVL.

The chain combines TRBV7-9 with TRBJ1-1; weak D call: TRBD1 (5 bases). The CDR3 is 13 amino acids. V lost 5 bases and J lost 4, with 11 bases in between. In germline, CDR1 is SEHNR, CDR2 FQNEAQ (reference sequence). CDR3 region: CASSREQGTEAFF. The CDR3 DNA is TGTGCCAGCAGCCGAGAGCAGGGCACTGAAGCTTTCTTT.

The chain uses TRBV6-2 or TRBV6-3 and TRBJ2-4, with 7 bases matching TRBD2. The trim removed 6 bases at V and 0 bases at J, leaving 14 bases unmatched. Germline CDR1 reads MNHEY; CDR2 reads SVGEGT. The CDR3 runs to 18 residues. The CDR3 DNA reads TGTGCCAGCAGCCCCGTGGTCGCCTCGGGGGGAGCCAAAAACATTCAGTACTTC. Protein sequence: CASSPVVASGGAKNIQYF.

Only one count was recorded for this clone. The chain couples TRBV6-1 to TRBJ1-2; a weak D match, TRBD1 (6 bases). The V end lost 3 bases, the J end lost 8 bases, and 7 bases lay between the germline ends. Germline lookup yields CDR1 MNHNS and CDR2 SASEGT. The CDR3 sequence is 11 residues long. The CDR3 region has the DNA TGTGCCAGCAGTGAGGGGGGCGGCTACACCTTC. This codes for CASSEGGGYTF.

The V and J genes are TRBV4-1 and TRBJ2-1; a possible D gene is TRBD2 (5 bases). The CDR3 extends over 16 amino acids. The ends were cut back, 0 bases at V and 5 bases at J, with 14 bases in the middle. Germline V gene sequence: CDR1 MGHRA, CDR2 YSYEKL. CDR3 residues: CASSQDYVLRDNEQFF. The CDR3 DNA sequence: TGCGCCAGCAGCCAAGATTACGTCTTGAGGGACAATGAGCAGTTCTTC.

The V gene is TRBV6-6, the J gene TRBJ1-1; 8 bases align to TRBD1. CDR1 and CDR2 from the germline V gene are MNHNY and SVGAGI (reference sequence). Trimming took 6 bases from V and 4 from J; bases not matched to a gene: 7. The CDR3 consists of 14 residues. CDR3 DNA: TGTGCCAGCAGCGGTCAGGGGGCAGGCACTGAAGCTTTCTTT. Residues: CASSGQGAGTEAFF.

This clone was seen once. The chain has TRBV2 and TRBJ2-5; D unclear. V dropped 2 bases and J dropped 7 bases, with 20 bases sitting between them. Germline CDR1 SNHLY, CDR2 FYNNEI. This CDR3 comprises 16 residues. In DNA, the CDR3 is TGTGCCAGCAGTGAACGGGCCGCCGCTGGTTCGGGGACCCAGTACTTC. This codes for CASSERAAAGSGTQYF.

Here the CDR3 reads CASSLDRGGPLHF. As DNA, the CDR3 is TGTGCCAGCAGCTTGGACAGGGGAGGACCCCTCCACTTT. The chain links TRBV7-2 to TRBJ1-6; 9 positions agree with TRBD1. Germline values: CDR1 SGHTA, CDR2 FQGNSA. CDR3 length equals 13 residues. The junction had 3 bases not matched to a gene; V was cut back by 3 bases and J by 12 bases.

The chain couples TRBV6-5 to TRBJ1-6; a weak D match, TRBD1 (6 bases). The germline gives CDR1 MNHEY, CDR2 SVGAGI. The CDR3 has 14 residues. V was pared by 6 bases and J by 10 bases, with 16 bases between. In DNA, the CDR3 is TGTGCCAGCAGACCCGAGGGGGGCTGGTCACCCCTCCACTTT. Translating it yields CASRPEGGWSPLHF.

The rearrangement joins TRBV4-2 to TRBJ2-1; D unclear. V lost 0 bases and J 3 bases, leaving 3 bases between the germline ends. This CDR3 has 13 amino acids. Per the germline V gene, CDR1 is LGHNA and CDR2 is YNFKEQ. The CDR3 protein is CASSQEYYNEQFF. CDR3 sequence (DNA): TGTGCCAGCAGCCAAGAGTACTACAATGAGCAGTTCTTC.

This clone was detected once. The chain joins TRBV7-3 to TRBJ2-7, with 7 bases fitting TRBD1. Germline V gene data show CDR1 as SGHTA and CDR2 as FQGTGA. The length of the CDR3 is 16 residues. The J segment lost 5 bases and the V segment lost 1 base, leaving 11 bases of the junction unmatched. The CDR3 region has the DNA TGTGCCAGCAGCTTAAATGGAGGATACAGGGGCAACGAGCAGTACTTC. Amino acids: CASSLNGGYRGNEQYF.

V is TRBV7-9 and J is TRBJ2-7; D is perhaps TRBD1 (5 bases). The CDR3 length is 14 residues. The V gene's germline CDR1 is SEHNR and CDR2 FQNEAQ (reference sequence). Trimming stripped 1 base from V and 3 bases from J, with 10 bases between. In DNA form, the CDR3 reads TGTGCCAGCAGCTTAGAAGGGGCCTTCTACGAGCAGTACTTC. Translated, it gives CASSLEGAFYEQYF. Full variable domain (rest looked up from reference TRBV7-9 and TRBJ2-7): DTGVSQNPRHKITKRGQNVTFRCDPISEHNRLYWYRQTLGQGPEFLTYFQNEAQLEKSRLLSDRFSAERPKGSFSTLEIQRTEQGDSAMYLCASSLEGAFYEQYFGPGTRLTVT.

This clone showed up just once. V is TRBV18 and J is TRBJ1-6, with D perhaps matching TRBD1 (6 bases). The CDR3 is 15 amino acids. Trimming removed 3 bases from V and 7 bases from J, with 13 bases in between. CDR1 KGHSH and CDR2 LQKENI come from the germline V gene. The CDR3 spells CASSPLDSRNSPLHF. The DNA for the CDR3 is TGTGCCAGCTCACCTCTGGACAGTCGGAATTCACCCCTCCACTTT.

The chain carries TRBV30 and TRBJ2-7; maybe TRBD2 (6 bases). V was clipped by 5 bases and J by 5 bases, with 19 bases between them. This CDR3 has 14 amino acids. The germline V gene encodes CDR1 GTSNPN and CDR2 SVGIG (reference sequence). CDR3 loop: CAWGRLVGRHEQYF. The CDR3 DNA sequence: TGTGCCTGGGGCCGACTAGTGGGTCGGCACGAGCAGTACTTC.